The 17 T cell receptor beta chains given below trace back to one sample, sequenced in a study of blood T cell repertoires in COVID-19. Clones were sequenced by immunoSEQ multiplex PCR, and TCRdb holds only the in-frame ones, with some missing. Altogether 300,000 to 450,000 clones are present, roughly 90% being singletons, with the ten largest covering around 3%. The sequenced sample consisted of peripheral blood. Every receptor here comes from a young woman with COVID-19, enrolled during active disease.

The J gene is TRBJ1-1, the V gene TRBV5-4, with D possibly matching TRBD1 (6 bases). CDR1 is SGHNT, CDR2 YYREEE, per germline (reference sequence). V gave up 1 base and J gave up 3 bases, with 13 bases separating them. The CDR3 covers 15 residues. The CDR3 DNA sequence: TGTGCCAGCAGCTTGATTTCAGGGGTGGACACTGAAGCTTTCTTT. Protein product: CASSLISGVDTEAFF.

The chain couples TRBV28 to TRBJ2-3; possible D gene TRBD1, 6 bases. This CDR3 contains 15 residues. Between the trimmed V and J ends, which lost 6 bases and 2 bases, there was a span of 15 bases. CDR1 is MDHEN and CDR2 is SYDVKM in the germline V gene. The CDR3 DNA is TGTGCCAGCAGCCCTTACACAGGGTACACAGATACGCAGTATTTT. It encodes CASSPYTGYTDTQYF.

This clone was detected only once. The chain links TRBV6-5 to TRBJ2-5, with a weak D call TRBD2 (5 bases). Germline V lookup: CDR1 MNHEY, CDR2 SVGAGI. Trimming pared 5 bases from V and 1 base from J, leaving 8 bases between. The CDR3 is 13 residues long. The CDR3 spells CASSRGSQETQYF. CDR3 in DNA: TGTGCCAGCAGTCGAGGGTCCCAAGAGACCCAGTACTTC.

This clone was recorded once. The rearrangement joins TRBV5-1 to TRBJ1-1, with a weak D call TRBD1 (5 bases). Germline V lookup: CDR1 SGHRS, CDR2 YFSETQ. The CDR3 has 15 residues. V lost 5 bases, J lost 3 bases, and 17 bases lay in between. The CDR3 nucleotides are TGCGCCAGCAGGATTCACGGGGGGAGTGACACTGAAGCTTTCTTT. Residues: CASRIHGGSDTEAFF.

The chain carries TRBV15 and TRBJ1-6; D gene ambiguous. The CDR3 is made up of 12 amino acids. V lost 0 bases and J lost 9, with 3 bases in between. The germline gives CDR1 LNHNV, CDR2 YYDKDF (reference sequence). The CDR3 spells CATSRDRSPLHF. The CDR3 nucleotides are TGTGCCACCAGCAGAGATCGTTCACCCCTCCACTTT.

The rearrangement uses TRBV11-3 and TRBJ2-3, with D possibly matching TRBD2 (6 bases). The CDR3 has 15 amino acids. The germline V gene encodes CDR1 SGHNT and CDR2 YENEEA. Trimming shortened V by 1 base and J by 5 bases, and 13 bases separated the two germline ends. The CDR3 sequence: CASSLGTTEGDTQYF. The CDR3 DNA is TGTGCCAGCAGCTTAGGTACGACGGAGGGAGATACGCAGTATTTT.

As concerns this clone: Distinct nucleotide sequences in the sample also encode this CDR3. The genes are TRBV6-1 and TRBJ1-2, with D uncertain. Between the trimmed V and J ends, which lost 2 bases and 1 base, there was a span of 2 bases. The CDR3 runs 12 residues. The germline CDR1 and CDR2 sequences are MNHNS and SASEGT. The CDR3 DNA is TGTGCCAGCAGTGAACGTAACTATGGCTACACCTTC. Its translation: CASSERNYGYTF.

This chain links TRBV11-3 with TRBJ2-1, with D unclear. Looked up from germline, CDR1 is SGHNT and CDR2 is YENEEA. Deletions cut 5 bases from V and 8 bases from J, with 10 bases between. The CDR3 extends over 12 amino acids. CDR3 sequence reads: CASSLLVYEQFF. CDR3 DNA: TGTGCCAGCAGCCTTCTCGTCTATGAGCAGTTCTTC.

This chain links TRBV12-3 or TRBV12-4 with TRBJ1-3; D is uncertain. The ends were cut back, 6 bases at V and 8 bases at J, with 11 bases in the middle. The CDR3 is 12 residues long. CDR3 residues: CASSQSGYTIYF. CDR3 sequence (DNA): TGTGCCAGCAGCCAATCGGGGTACACCATATATTTT.

The rearrangement uses TRBV6-2 or TRBV6-3 and TRBJ1-1, with 7 nucleotides matching TRBD1. Germline CDR1 MNHEY, CDR2 SVGEGT. This CDR3 contains 14 residues. The J segment lost 4 bases and the V segment lost 3 bases, leaving 5 bases of the junction unmatched. Here the CDR3 reads CASSYQGEVTEAFF. The CDR3 DNA follows: TGTGCCAGCAGTTATCAGGGGGAGGTCACTGAAGCTTTCTTT.

The V and J genes are TRBV24-1 and TRBJ2-3, with 8 bases aligning to TRBD2. The V and J ends lost 3 bases and 3 bases, in that order; junction bases with no gene match: 4. The CDR3 runs 15 residues. Germline assignment: CDR1 KGHDR and CDR2 SFDVKD. This CDR3 is CATSDPQRETDTQYF. The CDR3 DNA reads as TGTGCCACCAGTGATCCTCAGCGGGAGACAGATACGCAGTATTTT.

CDR3 coding DNA: TGTGCCAGCACCCCTGGGCAGGGATATAGAGGCTACACCTTC. Protein product: CASTPGQGYRGYTF. The rearrangement links TRBV5-6 to TRBJ1-2, with D tentatively TRBD1 (5 bases). The ends were cut back, 6 bases at V and 8 bases at J, with 20 bases in the middle. The CDR3 loop spans 14 amino acids. Germline V CDR1 and CDR2: SGHDT, YYEEEE.

The chain employs TRBV5-6 and TRBJ1-2, with unresolved D. This CDR3 is 15 amino acids long. The V and J ends lost 4 bases and 4 bases respectively, with 17 bases between them. CDR1 and CDR2 from the germline V gene are SGHDT and YYEEEE. The CDR3 coding sequence is TGTGCCAGCAGCGATGACCCGGGTTCCGGCTATGGCTACACCTTC. Translated, it gives CASSDDPGSGYGYTF.

The V gene is TRBV7-9, the J gene TRBJ1-2; a possible D gene is TRBD1 (6 bases). This CDR3 has 14 amino acids. Germline-derived CDR1 and CDR2 are SEHNR and FQNEAQ (reference sequence). Trimming removed 10 bases from V and 2 bases from J, with 17 bases in between. For the CDR3, the DNA is TGTGCCACCTCGCTTACAGGGAGCAACTATGGCTACACCTTC. This sequence encodes CATSLTGSNYGYTF.

The chain combines TRBV19 with TRBJ1-4, with 7 positions matching TRBD1. The CDR3 sequence is 16 residues long. V lost 7 bases and J lost 0; bases outside the gene matches: 8. Per the germline V gene, CDR1 is LNHDA and CDR2 is SQIVND (reference sequence). In DNA form, the CDR3 reads TGTGCCAGTACCCTCCGCAGGGGGGCAACTAATGAAAAACTGTTTTTT. This gives the protein CASTLRRGATNEKLFF.

In its sample, this clone was seen a few times. The chain couples TRBV7-2 to TRBJ1-3; the D is unclear. The CDR3 loop spans 16 amino acids. The germline CDR1 and CDR2 sequences are SGHTA and FQGNSA. V lost 3 bases, J lost 0 bases, and 12 bases lay in between. CDR3 nucleotide sequence: TGTGCCAGCAGCTTTCGGGGAGCCAACTCTGGAAACACCATATATTTT. Its translation is CASSFRGANSGNTIYF.

The chain has TRBV7-8 and TRBJ2-7; D ambiguous. In germline, CDR1 is SGHVS, CDR2 FQNEAQ. The CDR3 is made up of 13 amino acids. CDR3 region: CASSLDNNYPIWV. DNA of the CDR3: TGTGCCAGCAGCTTAGACAACAACTACCCTATCTGGGTC.